This T cell receptor beta chain was recovered during a study of OX40 agonist ivuxolimab in advanced cancers. The wider study: Prior anti-PD-1, anti-PD-L1 or anti-CTLA-4 therapy did not bar entry, and approximately 40% had some.

At baseline, cycle 4 day 1, and cycle 7 day 1, blood was sampled. Points from the study as a whole: Some patients who did not respond also had low normalized T-cell clonal expansion. Antigen specificity of clonally expanded peripheral T cells was not established.

Assay used: immunoSEQ multiplex PCR; TCRdb lists only in-frame clones, some missing. The data show about 7,900 clones, with approximately 84% seen just once and 30% held by the top ten. Germline assignment: CDR1 MDHEN and CDR2 SYDVKM. The V gene end was trimmed by 5 bases and the J gene end by 9 bases; junction bases not matched to a gene: 12. There are 16 residues in the CDR3. This clone was counted a few times. What it binds is unknown. The V call is TRBV28, the J call TRBJ2-1; 11 bases fit TRBD2. Sequencing used CD4+ or CD8+ T cells sorted from blood, obtained in a trial of the OX40 agonist ivuxolimab. This clonotype was obtained from an adult with an advanced solid tumor such as melanoma, head and neck, liver or kidney cancer. The CDR3: CASSPRGTSGVGEQFF. CDR3 bases: TGTGCCAGCAGTCCTCGGGGGACTAGCGGAGTCGGTGAGCAGTTCTTC. Combining the CDR3 with reference TRBV28 and TRBJ2-1 gives the whole variable domain DVKVTQSSRYLVKRTGEKVFLECVQDMDHENMFWYRQDPGLGLRLIYFSYDVKMKEKGDIPEGYSVSREKKERFSLILESASTNQTSMYLCASSPRGTSGVGEQFFGPGTRLTVL.